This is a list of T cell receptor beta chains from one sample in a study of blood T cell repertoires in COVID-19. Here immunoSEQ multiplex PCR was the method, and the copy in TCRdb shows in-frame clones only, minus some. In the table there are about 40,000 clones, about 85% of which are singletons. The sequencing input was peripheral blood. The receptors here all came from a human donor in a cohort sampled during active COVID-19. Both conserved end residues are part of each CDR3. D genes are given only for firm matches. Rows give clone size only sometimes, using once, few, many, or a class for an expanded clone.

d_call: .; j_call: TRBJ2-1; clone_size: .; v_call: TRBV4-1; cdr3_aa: CASSLSPFGYNEQFF; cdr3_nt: TGCGCCAGCAGCCTCTCCCCGTTCGGTTACAATGAGCAGTTCTTC
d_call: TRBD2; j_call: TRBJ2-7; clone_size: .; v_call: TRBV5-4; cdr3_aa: CASSISGGAYEQYF; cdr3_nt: TGTGCCAGCAGCATTAGCGGGGGGGCCTACGAGCAGTACTTC
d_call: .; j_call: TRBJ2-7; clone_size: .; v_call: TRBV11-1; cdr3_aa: CASSKERVSNEQYF; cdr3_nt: TGTGCCAGCAGCAAGGAGCGCGTCTCGAACGAGCAGTACTTC
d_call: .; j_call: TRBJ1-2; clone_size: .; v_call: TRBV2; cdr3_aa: CASSEQGHRNYGYTF; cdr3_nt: TGTGCCAGCAGTGAACAGGGACATCGGAACTATGGCTACACCTTC
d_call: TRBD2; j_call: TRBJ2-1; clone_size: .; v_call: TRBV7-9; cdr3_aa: CASSRGGGLAGNEQFF; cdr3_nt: TGTGCCAGCAGCCGAGGGGGAGGGCTAGCGGGCAATGAGCAGTTCTTC
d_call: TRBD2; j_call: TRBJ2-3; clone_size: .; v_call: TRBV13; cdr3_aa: CASSSLAGGLTQYF; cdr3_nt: TGTGCCAGCAGCTCACTAGCGGGGGGGCTAACGCAGTATTTT
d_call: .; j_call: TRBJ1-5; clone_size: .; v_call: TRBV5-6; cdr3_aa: CASSYLGQLGNQPQHF; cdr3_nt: TGTGCCAGCAGCTACCTGGGGCAGTTGGGCAATCAGCCCCAGCATTTT
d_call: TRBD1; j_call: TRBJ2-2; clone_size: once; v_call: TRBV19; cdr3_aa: CASSTQQGASGELFF; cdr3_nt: TGTGCCAGTAGTACACAACAGGGGGCGTCCGGGGAGCTGTTTTTT
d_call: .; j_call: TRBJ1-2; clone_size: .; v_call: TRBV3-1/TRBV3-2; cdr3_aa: CASSQAPRDGYTF; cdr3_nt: TGTGCCAGCAGCCAAGCCCCGCGGGATGGCTACACCTTC
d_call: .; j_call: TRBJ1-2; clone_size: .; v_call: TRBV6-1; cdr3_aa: CASSERGNYGYTF; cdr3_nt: TGTGCCAGCAGTGAAAGGGGTAACTATGGCTACACCTTC
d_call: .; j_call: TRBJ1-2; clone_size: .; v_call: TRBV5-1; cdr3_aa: CASSLAGVPNYGYTF; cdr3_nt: TGCGCCAGCAGCTTGGCCGGGGTCCCGAACTATGGCTACACCTTC
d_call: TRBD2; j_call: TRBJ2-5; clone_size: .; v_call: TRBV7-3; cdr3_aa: CASSSRGLAGNSRETQYF; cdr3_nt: TGTGCCAGCAGCTCCCGGGGCCTAGCGGGGAATTCGCGGGAGACCCAGTACTTC